This entry lists 25 T cell receptor beta chains sequenced from one sample in a study of blood T cell repertoires in COVID-19. Produced via immunoSEQ multiplex PCR; TCRdb's table is partial and in-frame only. The sample holds around 270,000 clones, around 89% seen once. Sequencing was performed on peripheral blood. Source of these receptors: a middle-aged man with acute or convalescent COVID-19.

This chain connects TRBV6-5 to TRBJ2-7; D might be TRBD2 (6 bases). Germline CDR1 and CDR2: MNHEY and SVGAGI. The CDR3 covers 12 residues. Trimming stripped 5 bases from V and 10 bases from J, with 15 bases between. The CDR3 spells CASSPGRPLQYF. CDR3 in DNA: TGTGCCAGCAGTCCAGGGAGGCCCTTACAGTACTTC.

The chain carries TRBV5-4 and TRBJ1-2, with D uncertain. The germline V and J ends were trimmed by 3 bases and 5 bases, with 8 bases remaining between them. The CDR3 extends over 12 amino acids. The germline V gene has CDR1 SGHNT and CDR2 YYREEE (reference sequence). The CDR3 loop reads CASSSGPYGYTF. CDR3 sequence (DNA): TGTGCCAGCAGCTCTGGGCCTTATGGCTACACCTTC.

V gene TRBV5-6 combines with J gene TRBJ1-6, with TRBD1 matching over 9 bases. The CDR3 totals 16 residues. Per germline, CDR1 SGHDT and CDR2 YYEEEE. V shed 3 bases and J 7 bases; nucleotides not matched to a gene: 8. The CDR3 DNA follows: TGTGCCAGCAGCTCCGGGACAGGGACGGTAAATTCACCCCTCCACTTT. Protein sequence: CASSSGTGTVNSPLHF.

This chain connects TRBV6-5 to TRBJ2-3, with unresolved D. Germline values: CDR1 MNHEY, CDR2 SVGAGI. V gave up 7 bases and J gave up 4 bases, with 9 bases separating them. CDR3 length: 12 amino acids. In DNA, the CDR3 is TGTGCCAGCAACAGATACGCAGATACGCAGTATTTT. Its translation is CASNRYADTQYF.

The chain has TRBV2 and TRBJ1-1, with 8 bases fitting TRBD1. After removal of 7 bases from V and 7 bases from J, the junction contained 8 bases not matched to a gene. The germline gives CDR1 SNHLY, CDR2 FYNNEI. The CDR3 is 13 amino acids. The CDR3 nucleotides read TGTGCCAGCAATCCGGACAGGGAGGGTGAAGCTTTCTTT. Encoded protein: CASNPDREGEAFF.

The CDR3 coding sequence is TGCAGCGTTGAAAACGGAGTTAGGGAGCAGTACTTC. Translating it yields CSVENGVREQYF. The genes are TRBV29-1 and TRBJ2-7; D remains unclear. There are 12 residues in the CDR3. Trimming removed 2 bases at V and 7 bases at J, with 12 bases between. Germline loops: CDR1 SQVTM, CDR2 ANQGSEA.

This clone was detected only once. The V call is TRBV25-1, the J call TRBJ1-1, with 8 nucleotides matching TRBD1. This CDR3 spans 14 amino acids. Looked up from germline, CDR1 is MGHDK and CDR2 is SYGVNS. Trimming removed 6 bases from V and 5 bases from J; junction bases left unmatched: 8. Here the CDR3 DNA reads TGTGCCAGCAGACAGGGGGGCGCCAGGACTGAAGCTTTCTTT. This gives the protein CASRQGGARTEAFF.

The chain uses TRBV6-5 and TRBJ1-1, with 7 bases aligning to TRBD1. The CDR3 has 14 residues. J gave up 4 bases and V 10 bases, and 12 bases lay outside the gene matches. Germline V gene lookup returns CDR1 MNHEY and CDR2 SVGAGI. CDR3 nucleotides: TGTGCCACACGGAACAGGGGAGGAGGCACTGAAGCTTTCTTT. Its protein product is CATRNRGGGTEAFF.

V usage is TRBV4-1 and J usage is TRBJ2-3; 10 positions match TRBD2. J was trimmed by 3 bases and V by 4 bases; bases with no gene match: 10. Germline values: CDR1 MGHRA, CDR2 YSYEKL. The CDR3 has 17 residues. The CDR3 DNA sequence: TGCGCCAGCAGCCGCACCGGGCTAGCGGGGGAAACAGATACGCAGTATTTT. Its translation is CASSRTGLAGETDTQYF.

The chain couples TRBV2 to TRBJ2-1; 8 bases fit TRBD1. The CDR3 loop spans 15 amino acids. Germline assignment: CDR1 SNHLY and CDR2 FYNNEI. The J segment lost 5 bases and the V segment lost 6 bases, leaving 9 bases of the junction unmatched. CDR3 sequence (DNA): TGTGCCAGCAGCCGGGGACAGGCAACGCACAATGAGCAGTTCTTC. This translates into CASSRGQATHNEQFF.

V is TRBV5-1 and J is TRBJ1-4; a weak D match, TRBD1 (6 bases). From germline, CDR1 is SGHRS and CDR2 YFSETQ. The CDR3 length is 17 residues. The V end was cut by 1 base, the J end by 0 bases, with 13 bases between. CDR3 DNA sequence: TGCGCCAGCAGCTTGACAGGGCCTGTATCAACTAATGAAAAACTGTTTTTT. Translating gives CASSLTGPVSTNEKLFF.

The V call is TRBV18, the J call TRBJ2-4, with 9 bases matching TRBD1. The CDR3 length is 15 residues. CDR1 is KGHSH and CDR2 is LQKENI in the germline V gene. After removal of 3 bases from V and 5 bases from J, the junction contained 5 bases not matched to a gene. The CDR3 sequence is CASSPVQGAENIQYF. CDR3 nucleotides: TGTGCCAGCTCACCCGTACAGGGGGCTGAAAACATTCAGTACTTC.

The rearrangement links TRBV6-2 or TRBV6-3 to TRBJ2-3, with TRBD2 matching over 10 bases. This CDR3 spans 15 amino acids. CDR1 MNHEY and CDR2 SVGEGT come from the germline V gene. V shed 5 bases, J shed 4 bases, and the junction held 6 bases outside the gene matches. This chain's CDR3 is CASSQAGGPADTQYF. DNA for the CDR3: TGTGCCAGCAGTCAAGCGGGGGGGCCGGCAGATACGCAGTATTTT.

The chain uses TRBV3-1 (or the pseudogene TRBV3-2) and TRBJ1-3; D not certain. The ends were cut back, 3 bases at V and 7 bases at J, with 10 bases in the middle. CDR1 and CDR2 from the germline V gene are LGHDT and YNNKEL (reference sequence). There are 13 residues in the CDR3. The CDR3 loop reads CASSHSLGNTIYF. The CDR3 bases are TGTGCCAGCAGCCATAGTCTGGGCAACACCATATATTTT.

This clone appeared once. The V and J genes are TRBV7-2 and TRBJ1-1; no clear D gene. The CDR3 totals 14 residues. Trimming removed 6 bases from V and 12 bases from J, with 23 bases in between. The germline V gene has CDR1 SGHTA and CDR2 FQGNSA. The CDR3 nucleotides read TGTGCCAGCAGGCAAGATTGGTCAAGTCCTACGACTTTCTTT. Its protein is CASRQDWSSPTTFF. The whole variable domain, remainder taken from reference TRBV7-2 and TRBJ1-1, is GAGVSQSPSNKVTEKGKDVELRCDPISGHTALYWYRQSLGQGLEFLIYFQGNSAPDKSGLPSDRFSAERTGGSVSTLTIQRTQQEDSAVYLCASRQDWSSPTTFFGQGTRLTVV.

The CDR3 DNA sequence: TGCGCCAGCAGCGGCGGAGCCGGAGGGAATAATTCACCCCTCCACTTT. Its translation is CASSGGAGGNNSPLHF. V is TRBV5-1 and J is TRBJ1-6; D not resolved. CDR3 size: 16 residues. Germline-derived CDR1 and CDR2 are SGHRS and YFSETQ. V gave up 4 bases and J gave up 5 bases, with 16 bases separating them.

As to this clone: In the same sample, other DNA sequences code for this CDR3. The chain employs TRBV6-5 and TRBJ1-1, with 12 bases lining up with TRBD1. Germline assignment: CDR1 MNHEY and CDR2 SVGAGI. The V and J ends lost 6 bases and 3 bases, in that order; junction bases with no gene match: 5. CDR3 length: 15 residues. Here the CDR3 DNA reads TGTGCCAGCAGGGGACAGGGGGCGGGGGACACTGAAGCTTTCTTT. Its translation is CASRGQGAGDTEAFF.

J is TRBJ1-4 and V is TRBV5-1, with D unclear. CDR3 length: 13 amino acids. The V gene lost 2 bases and the J gene lost 16 bases, with 18 bases spanning the gap. Germline loops: CDR1 SGHRS, CDR2 YFSETQ. The CDR3 region is CASSFYPGPGGFF. CDR3 nucleotide sequence: TGCGCCAGCAGCTTCTATCCCGGACCCGGAGGGTTTTTT.

The chain carries TRBV11-2 and TRBJ2-7; D remains ambiguous. Trimming left V 0 bases short and J 0 bases short, with 15 bases between. The CDR3 contains 17 residues. Germline CDR1 SGHAT, CDR2 FQNNGV. The CDR3 DNA is TGTGCCAGCAGCTTAGATCGAGGATCTGGCAGCTCCTACGAGCAGTACTTC. Translating it yields CASSLDRGSGSSYEQYF. Complete variable domain (other parts from reference TRBV11-2 and TRBJ2-7): EAGVAQSPRYKIIEKRQSVAFWCNPISGHATLYWYQQILGQGPKLLIQFQNNGVVDDSQLPKDRFSAERLKGVDSTLKIQPAKLEDSAVYLCASSLDRGSGSSYEQYFGPGTRLTVT.

The sample holds a few counts of this clone. Distinct nucleotide sequences in the sample also encode this CDR3. J is TRBJ2-7 and V is TRBV18; possibly TRBD1 for D (5 bases). V was pared by 3 bases and J by 3 bases, with 6 bases between. CDR3 size: 12 residues. Germline assignment: CDR1 KGHSH and CDR2 LQKENI. CDR3 region: CASSPDSYEQYF. The CDR3 DNA follows: TGTGCCAGCTCACCCGACAGCTACGAGCAGTACTTC.

This chain connects TRBV5-1 to TRBJ1-1; TRBD1 matches 7 bases. V dropped 0 bases and J dropped 1; count of bases not matched to a gene: 9. The germline V gene has CDR1 SGHRS and CDR2 YFSETQ. This CDR3 region has 17 residues. The CDR3 spells CASSLGRGTGANTEAFF. CDR3 bases: TGCGCCAGCAGCTTGGGGCGGGGTACAGGGGCGAACACTGAAGCTTTCTTT.

This clone was seen a few times. The chain carries TRBV27 and TRBJ1-6; 7 bases agree with TRBD1. The junction had 3 bases not matched to a gene; V was cut back by 1 base and J by 12 bases. The germline V gene encodes CDR1 MNHEY and CDR2 SMNVEV (reference sequence). This CDR3 has 13 amino acids. DNA for the CDR3: TGTGCCAGCAGTTTATGGCAGGGGGGACCCCTCCACTTT. This codes for CASSLWQGGPLHF.

The chain uses TRBV5-1 and TRBJ2-7; D may be TRBD1 (6 bases). CDR1 is SGHRS and CDR2 is YFSETQ in the germline V gene. The CDR3 has 12 residues. V shed 1 base and J shed 6 bases, with 8 bases lying between them. CDR3 bases: TGCGCCAGCAGCTTGCTAGGGGGCGAGCAGTACTTC. Protein: CASSLLGGEQYF.

This clone has only a few counts. The chain combines TRBV11-2 with TRBJ2-2; D possibly corresponds to TRBD1 (6 bases). Looked up from germline, CDR1 is SGHAT and CDR2 is FQNNGV. The CDR3 totals 16 residues. Trimming removed 3 bases from V and 1 base from J, with 12 bases in between. CDR3 protein: CASSFHRVENTGELFF. For the CDR3, the DNA is TGTGCCAGCAGCTTCCACAGGGTGGAGAACACCGGGGAGCTGTTTTTT.

The chain has TRBV2 and TRBJ1-6; D is possibly TRBD1 (6 bases). The ends were cut back, 5 bases at V and 0 bases at J, with 23 bases in the middle. Per germline, CDR1 SNHLY and CDR2 FYNNEI. CDR3 length: 20 amino acids. The DNA for the CDR3 is TGTGCCAGCAGTATTGGACAGCCTGAATTCCGGAGCTCCTATAATTCACCCCTCCACTTT. Amino acids: CASSIGQPEFRSSYNSPLHF.